These 9 T cell receptor beta chains share one sample of origin, sequenced in a study of T cell responses to AZD1222 COVID-19 vaccine. The repertoire was sequenced with immunoSEQ multiplex PCR; TCRdb's copy has only in-frame clones and lacks some. Here the sample spans about 92,000 clones, approximately 91% being singletons. The sequencing used peripheral blood, collected on day 0 of AZD1222 vaccination. The receptors here all came from an adult in good health.

V and J are TRBV5-5 and TRBJ2-3; D is possibly TRBD2 (6 bases). The CDR3 loop spans 16 amino acids. The V end was cut by 2 bases, the J end by 2 bases, with 15 bases between. Per germline, CDR1 SGHKS and CDR2 YYEKEE (reference sequence). The CDR3, as DNA: TGTGCCAGCAGCTTTAACGGGGGTGCGGACACAGATACGCAGTATTTT. Amino acid sequence: CASSFNGGADTDTQYF.

The gene calls are TRBV6-2 or TRBV6-3 and TRBJ2-3, with D perhaps TRBD1 (6 bases). V gave up 5 bases and J gave up 8 bases, with 17 bases separating them. The CDR3 has 14 amino acids. The germline CDR1 and CDR2 sequences are MNHEY and SVGEGT. This CDR3 is CASSAADSPRTQYF. As DNA, the CDR3 is TGTGCCAGCAGTGCCGCGGACAGCCCCCGTACGCAGTATTTT.

The chain links TRBV5-1 to TRBJ2-3; possible D gene TRBD1, 6 bases. Germline V lookup: CDR1 SGHRS, CDR2 YFSETQ. CDR3 size: 14 residues. The germline V and J ends were trimmed by 0 bases and 4 bases, with 9 bases remaining between them. CDR3 loop: CASSLDQGSDTQYF. CDR3 in DNA: TGCGCCAGCAGCTTGGATCAGGGGTCAGATACGCAGTATTTT.

The chain carries TRBV9 and TRBJ2-6, with 14 bases matching TRBD2. The CDR3 loop spans 19 amino acids. CDR1 is SGDLS, CDR2 YYNGEE, per germline. J was trimmed by 0 bases and V by 3 bases; bases with no gene match: 5. The CDR3 coding sequence is TGTGCCAGCAGCGGACGACTAGCGGGGGGGCACTCTGGGGCCAACGTCCTGACTTTC. Translating gives CASSGRLAGGHSGANVLTF.

This chain links TRBV6-2 or TRBV6-3 with TRBJ2-5; D is ambiguous. This CDR3 is built from 15 residues. Trimming took off 5 bases at V and 1 base at J, with 14 bases between the two ends. The germline CDR1 and CDR2 sequences are MNHEY and SVGEGT. CDR3: CASSPPRQIQETQYF. The DNA of the CDR3 is TGTGCCAGCAGTCCCCCCCGCCAGATCCAAGAGACCCAGTACTTC.

V and J are TRBV5-6 and TRBJ1-5; 11 bases agree with TRBD1. With V trimmed by 4 bases and J by 3 bases, 6 bases remained unmatched. Looked up from germline, CDR1 is SGHDT and CDR2 is YYEEEE. The CDR3 is made up of 16 amino acids. The CDR3 DNA reads TGTGCCAGCAGCAAGGACAGGGGGCTTAACAATCAGCCCCAGCATTTT. The encoded protein is CASSKDRGLNNQPQHF.

This sequence joins TRBV5-8 and TRBJ1-6, with D perhaps matching TRBD1 (6 bases). The CDR3 runs to 15 residues. The ends were cut back, 2 bases at V and 6 bases at J, with 12 bases in the middle. The germline gives CDR1 SGHTS, CDR2 YDEGEE. The DNA of the CDR3 is TGTGCCAGCAGCTTCTCCCCAGGGGTTAATTCACCCCTCCACTTT. It encodes CASSFSPGVNSPLHF.

This clone was detected a few times. The chain combines TRBV19 with TRBJ2-2; 7 positions agree with TRBD1. The V gene's germline CDR1 is LNHDA and CDR2 SQIVND (reference sequence). With 6 bases clipped from V and 1 base from J, the junction kept 5 bases outside the gene matches. The CDR3 is 15 residues long. The CDR3 sequence: CASRLDRMNTGELFF. CDR3 bases: TGTGCCAGTAGACTGGACAGGATGAACACCGGGGAGCTGTTTTTT.

This rearrangement joins TRBV6-6 to TRBJ1-2, with TRBD1 identical over 7 bases. This CDR3 comprises 16 residues. Germline assignment: CDR1 MNHNY and CDR2 SVGAGI (reference sequence). The ends lost 5 bases at V and 4 bases at J; junction bases unmatched: 13. CDR3 DNA: TGTGCCAGCAGTCGCATACCACAGGGGAAGGGCTATGGCTACACCTTC. Amino acid sequence: CASSRIPQGKGYGYTF.